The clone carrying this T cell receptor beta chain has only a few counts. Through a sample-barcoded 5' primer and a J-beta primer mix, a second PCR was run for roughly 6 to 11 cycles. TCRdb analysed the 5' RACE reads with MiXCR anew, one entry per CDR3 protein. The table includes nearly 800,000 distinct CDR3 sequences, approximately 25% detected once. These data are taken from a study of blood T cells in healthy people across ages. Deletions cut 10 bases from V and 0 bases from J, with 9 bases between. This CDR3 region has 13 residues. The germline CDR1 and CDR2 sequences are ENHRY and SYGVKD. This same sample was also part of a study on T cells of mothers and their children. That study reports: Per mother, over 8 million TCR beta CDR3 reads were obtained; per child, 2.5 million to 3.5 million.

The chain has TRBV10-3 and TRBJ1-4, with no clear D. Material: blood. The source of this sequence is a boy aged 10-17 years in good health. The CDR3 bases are TGTGCCACAAAGGGTGCAACTAATGAAAAACTGTTTTTT. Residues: CATKGATNEKLFF.